The clone carrying this T cell receptor beta chain was seen a handful of times. This CDR3 comprises 15 residues. The V segment lost 6 bases and the J segment 4 bases; nucleotides outside the gene matches: 10. Germline CDR1 is MNHEY and CDR2 is SVGAGI. The assay was immunoSEQ multiplex PCR, and TCRdb's table has in-frame clones only and misses some. Of 35,000 to 50,000 clones in the sample, almost 90% are singletons; the top ten hold around 4.7%. This specimen comes from a study of T cell changes during pregnancy in multiple sclerosis. The rearrangement uses TRBV6-5 and TRBJ2-5; 8 bases align to TRBD2. The sequence derives from a female donor in good health, enrolled as a control in a pregnancy study. The sample was peripheral blood, taken in the second trimester of pregnancy. The CDR3 region is CASSDVTSGGETQYF. Written as DNA, the CDR3 is TGTGCCAGCAGCGACGTGACAAGCGGGGGAGAGACCCAGTACTTC.